This record covers a single T cell receptor (beta chain). The table lists this clone with a count of one. It lacks a known antigen. One base away there is no much larger clone; base qualities are not given. Whole blood was collected in K2EDTA tubes by collaborating institutions according to the institutions' own protocols. For TCRbeta analysis, collaborators shipped samples in one of three forms: frozen whole blood, isolated PBMCs, or DNA extracted from either of those sample types. V loses 2 bases of germline sequence and J loses 2 bases, and the interval between the two ends is 7 bases. The CDR3 goes from the cysteine to the phenylalanine over 14 residues. Here the CDR3 DNA is all that survives: 42 bases in frame from base 1. CDR1 and CDR2 are read off the germline V gene as MNHEY and SVGEGT. The immunoSEQ Assay, a bias-controlled multiplex PCR, was used to amplify TCRbeta CDR3 regions from genomic DNA. Processing in the source paper ran as follows. Nucleated cell counts per sample were estimated from amplification of reference gene primers within the assay. To quantify the absolute abundance of each unique TCRbeta CDR3 rearrangement, sequence reads were collapsed and filtered. For each sample, productive Simpson clonality was calculated as the square root of Simpson's diversity index across productive rearrangements. TCRdb stores this immuneACCESS table with in-frame sequences only. Part of the clones is absent; in the studies checked, under half of the shortfall reflects unresolved V genes, and no reason is known for the rest. That table gives V, J and clone size, and the DNA gave D and trimming. Here the sample has some 49,000 clones; approximately 85% occur a single time. In total, the top ten clones hold roughly a tenth of the sample.

This entry comes from a study of blood T cell repertoires in COVID-19 (dated by TCRdb to about 2020). For the study in its entirety: The collaborator samples originated in the United States, Italy and Spain and spanned the acute and convalescent phases of COVID-19. The samples were drawn from two sources: the first 160 participants of the ongoing ImmuneRACE study, and 950 to 1,500 subjects contributed by 6 global collaborators. Deeply sampled blood TCRbeta repertoires from subjects exposed to, actively infected with, or recovered from COVID-19 were included in the dataset. The repertoires were released in a freely available public database meant as a resource for research on the immune response to SARS-CoV-2. Where HLA class I and class II types were available, the types were taken from metadata supplied by the sample provider, not from assay-based typing. The sample metadata nearly always contained a de-identified subject ID, COVID-19 status, age in years and sex. The material from the prospective study consisted of cDNA or gDNA derived from T cells, B-cell-depleted T cells, or PBMCs.

What the authors observed across the whole study: The amount of clinical and demographic metadata varied by source and participant and was provided uncurated.

The sample was peripheral blood. The source of this sequence is a human donor in a cohort sampled during active COVID-19. The chain links TRBV6-2 or TRBV6-3 with TRBJ1-3, with the D segment identity uncertain. CDR3 reads: CASSYGRTGNTIYF. The base sequence is TGTGCCAGCAGTTACGGCAGAACTGGAAACACCATATATTTT.